This T cell receptor beta chain came from a study of cytomegalovirus exposure and HLA in healthy donors. The V end was cut by 4 bases, the J end by 0 bases, with 7 bases between. This CDR3 contains 15 residues. Germline loops: CDR1 MGHDK, CDR2 SYGVNS. PCR primers comprised 60 Vbeta and 13 Jbeta primers. The repertoire was sequenced with immunoSEQ multiplex PCR; TCRdb's copy has only in-frame clones and lacks some. This listing includes about 58,000 clones. Specimen: PBMCs. The genes are TRBV25-1 and TRBJ2-6; D remains ambiguous. The sequence was collected from a woman aged 18-29 years in good health and CMV-seronegative. CDR3 DNA: TGTGCCAGCAGTGCATCAAACTCTGGGGCCAACGTCCTGACTTTC. It codes for CASSASNSGANVLTF.